Following are 27 T cell receptor beta chains from one sample sequenced in a study of cytomegalovirus exposure and HLA in healthy donors (dated by TCRdb to the late 2010s). The library was prepared using the immunoSEQ multiplex PCR assay. A mixture of 60 forward primers for TCR Vbeta segments and 13 reverse primers for TCR Jbeta segments was used in the multiplex PCR. Held by TCRdb, this immuneACCESS table contains in-frame sequences only and omits some clones. Under half of the omission traces to an unresolved V gene where checked; the cause of the rest is unknown. This sample has about 130,000 clones in its table, and roughly 80% of those were observed once. The ten largest make up more than 1.5% of the sample. The sample comprised PBMCs. The receptor source for this set is a man between 40 and 49 years old in good health and CMV-seronegative.

Notes on this clone: Other DNA sequences of this sample code for an identical CDR3. J is TRBJ1-3 and V is TRBV4-3, with D possibly being TRBD1 (5 bases). Germline CDR1 and CDR2: LGHNA and YSLEER. The CDR3 totals 16 residues. Trimming took off 1 base at V and 0 bases at J, with 10 bases between the two ends. The CDR3 loop reads CASSQARRGSGNTIYF. DNA of the CDR3: TGCGCCAGCAGCCAAGCGAGGAGGGGCTCTGGAAACACCATATATTTT.

The chain carries TRBV2 and TRBJ1-1; D is possibly TRBD1 (5 bases). The CDR3 extends over 15 amino acids. V was trimmed by 9 bases and J by 0 bases, leaving 17 bases between them. From germline, CDR1 is SNHLY and CDR2 FYNNEI. As DNA, the CDR3 is TGTGCCAGGGGGGGGGAAGGGATTATGAACACTGAAGCTTTCTTT. Its protein product is CARGGEGIMNTEAFF.

To note about this clone: The sample contains more than one DNA sequence encoding this CDR3. CDR3 sequence reads: CASSLGQGAYEQYF. For the CDR3, the DNA is TGTGCCAGCAGTCTAGGACAGGGGGCATACGAGCAGTACTTC. The chain recombines TRBV7-2 with TRBJ2-7; 11 positions match TRBD1. Germline-derived CDR1 and CDR2 are SGHTA and FQGNSA. The CDR3 totals 14 residues. V lost 6 bases and J lost 4; bases outside the gene matches: 5.

J is TRBJ1-2 and V is TRBV27, with 7 positions matching TRBD1. The germline V gene has CDR1 MNHEY and CDR2 SMNVEV (reference sequence). The trim removed 6 bases at V and 4 bases at J, leaving 5 bases unmatched. This CDR3 contains 13 residues. CDR3 residues: CASSPRTGYGYTF. CDR3 nucleotides: TGTGCCAGCAGCCCCAGGACAGGCTATGGCTACACCTTC.

This chain uses TRBV6-4 with TRBJ1-4; D remains ambiguous. V gave up 3 bases and J gave up 2 bases, with 13 bases separating them. Germline-derived CDR1 and CDR2 are MRHNA and SNTAGT. The CDR3 has 16 residues. The CDR3 sequence is CASSESGYGTNEKLFF. The CDR3 DNA reads as TGTGCCAGCAGTGAGTCGGGATATGGCACTAATGAAAAACTGTTTTTT.

The gene calls are TRBV7-9 and TRBJ2-1, with 9 bases identical to TRBD2. The CDR3 sequence is 13 residues long. CDR1 is SEHNR, CDR2 FQNEAQ, per germline (reference sequence). The trim removed 5 bases at V and 9 bases at J, leaving 5 bases unmatched. This CDR3 is CASSAGTSSEQFF. CDR3 sequence (DNA): TGTGCCAGCAGCGCAGGGACTAGCAGTGAGCAGTTCTTC.

This chain links TRBV2 with TRBJ1-2; 8 bases match TRBD1. V dropped 1 base and J dropped 4; count of bases not matched to a gene: 8. CDR3 size: 16 residues. The V gene's germline CDR1 is SNHLY and CDR2 FYNNEI. The CDR3 DNA reads as TGTGCCAGCAGTGAAGACCAGGACAGGGTGGGCTATGGCTACACCTTC. Protein: CASSEDQDRVGYGYTF.

The V gene is TRBV29-1, the J gene TRBJ2-4, with D tentatively TRBD1 (6 bases). The CDR3 sequence is 15 residues long. Trimming removed 4 bases from V and 3 bases from J, with 16 bases in between. Looked up from germline, CDR1 is SQVTM and CDR2 is ANQGSEA. The CDR3 loop is CSVGYPGQSKNIQYF. Here the CDR3 DNA reads TGCAGCGTTGGCTACCCAGGACAGAGCAAAAACATTCAGTACTTC.

The rearrangement uses TRBV9 and TRBJ1-1, with 12 positions matching TRBD1. The CDR3 runs 16 residues. CDR1 SGDLS and CDR2 YYNGEE come from the germline V gene. V shed 1 base and J 5 bases; nucleotides not matched to a gene: 6. The CDR3 DNA reads as TGTGCCAGCAGCGTAAAGGGACAGGGGGCGAGAACTGAAGCTTTCTTT. Protein: CASSVKGQGARTEAFF.

The chain is built from TRBV25-1 and TRBJ2-7; possibly TRBD1 for D (6 bases). This CDR3 spans 15 amino acids. The germline V gene has CDR1 MGHDK and CDR2 SYGVNS. Trimming removed 4 bases at V and 3 bases at J, with 16 bases between. The CDR3 DNA reads TGTGCCAGCAGTGCGGGTACGGGACACCACTACGAGCAGTACTTC. Residues: CASSAGTGHHYEQYF.

This clone was counted between two and nine times. This rearrangement joins TRBV6-5 to TRBJ2-1, with 10 bases identical to TRBD2. Germline assignment: CDR1 MNHEY and CDR2 SVGAGI. J was trimmed by 8 bases and V by 5 bases; bases with no gene match: 9. The CDR3 runs 15 residues. As DNA, the CDR3 is TGTGCCAGCAGTCGTCCTAGCGGGAGAGGCGATGAGCAGTTCTTC. Translating it yields CASSRPSGRGDEQFF.

V gene TRBV5-6 combines with J gene TRBJ2-5, with TRBD1 matching 8 bases. Germline loops: CDR1 SGHDT, CDR2 YYEEEE. This CDR3 contains 15 residues. With V trimmed by 4 bases and J by 5 bases, 10 bases remained unmatched. CDR3 loop: CASSGRTGPRETQYF. The CDR3 region has the DNA TGTGCCAGCAGCGGCCGGACAGGGCCGCGGGAGACCCAGTACTTC.

The gene calls are TRBV9 and TRBJ2-3; perhaps TRBD2 as D (6 bases). With 4 bases removed from V and 2 bases from J, the gap between germline ends came to 17 bases. From germline, CDR1 is SGDLS and CDR2 YYNGEE. The CDR3 sequence is 16 residues long. CDR3 in amino acids: CASSFNPGVITDTQYF. CDR3 bases: TGTGCCAGCAGCTTCAACCCGGGAGTGATCACAGATACGCAGTATTTT.

The rearrangement uses TRBV11-2 and TRBJ2-7; 9 bases map to TRBD1. The germline CDR1 and CDR2 sequences are SGHAT and FQNNGV. The CDR3 has 14 residues. V lost 5 bases and J lost 3; bases outside the gene matches: 5. Here the CDR3 reads CASSVDRGGYEQYF. CDR3 nucleotides: TGTGCCAGCAGCGTGGACAGGGGTGGCTACGAGCAGTACTTC.

The gene calls are TRBV5-8 and TRBJ1-5; TRBD1 is a possible D gene (5 bases). This CDR3 spans 16 amino acids. The germline V and J ends were trimmed by 6 bases and 6 bases, with 22 bases remaining between them. Germline loops: CDR1 SGHTS, CDR2 YDEGEE. CDR3 nucleotide sequence: TGTGCCAGCACCCCTAGGCAGGGCTCTCTCACTCAGCCCCAGCATTTT. Translated, it gives CASTPRQGSLTQPQHF.

The chain carries TRBV2 and TRBJ2-3; D is possibly TRBD2 (6 bases). In germline, CDR1 is SNHLY, CDR2 FYNNEI. This CDR3 spans 13 amino acids. The V end was cut by 8 bases, the J end by 6 bases, with 15 bases between. CDR3 sequence: CASGGLHRDTQYF. In DNA form, the CDR3 reads TGTGCCAGCGGGGGACTCCATCGGGATACGCAGTATTTT.

With regard to this clone: The same CDR3 arises from other DNA sequences in this sample as well. V gene TRBV7-2 combines with J gene TRBJ2-7, with 9 bases identical to TRBD2. Germline V lookup: CDR1 SGHTA, CDR2 FQGNSA. The length of the CDR3 is 14 residues. V was clipped by 0 bases and J by 4 bases; unmatched bases: 1. The CDR3 nucleotides are TGTGCCAGCAGCTTAGCAGCGGGGGGTTACGAGCAGTACTTC. Amino acid sequence: CASSLAAGGYEQYF.

This sequence joins TRBV5-1 and TRBJ1-5; D ambiguous. This CDR3 has 14 residues. With 4 bases removed from V and 7 bases from J, the gap between germline ends came to 15 bases. Germline CDR1 and CDR2: SGHRS and YFSETQ. CDR3 sequence: CASSPEGGFQPQHF. DNA for the CDR3: TGCGCCAGCAGCCCGGAGGGAGGGTTCCAGCCCCAGCATTTT.

The chain has TRBV20-1 and TRBJ2-1; D remains ambiguous. This CDR3 is built from 11 residues. CDR1 is DFQATT and CDR2 is SNEGSKA in the germline V gene (reference sequence). Deletions cut 6 bases from V and 8 bases from J, with 11 bases between. The CDR3 nucleotides are TGCAGTGCCAGTGGTTTCCATGAGCAGTTCTTC. The encoded protein is CSASGFHEQFF.

The V and J genes are TRBV4-3 and TRBJ1-4; 8 bases align to TRBD1. Germline V lookup: CDR1 LGHNA, CDR2 YSLEER. The CDR3 is made up of 17 amino acids. Trimming removed 0 bases from V and 3 bases from J; junction bases left unmatched: 6. CDR3 DNA sequence: TGCGCCAGCAGCCAAGATAGGCCACAGGGGGCTAATGAAAAACTGTTTTTT. Protein sequence: CASSQDRPQGANEKLFF.

Only a few counts were recorded for this clone. This chain connects TRBV7-9 to TRBJ2-7, with 10 bases identical to TRBD1. Germline V gene sequence: CDR1 SEHNR, CDR2 FQNEAQ (reference sequence). The CDR3 length is 14 residues. J lost 6 bases, V lost 7 bases, and 9 bases had no gene match. The CDR3 DNA reads TGTGCCAGCAACAAAGGACAGGGGGGGGTCGAGCAGTACTTC. It translates to CASNKGQGGVEQYF.

The CDR3 region is CASSQGTSVGTQYF. The DNA for the CDR3 is TGTGCCAGCAGCCAAGGGACTAGCGTTGGAACCCAGTACTTC. The chain combines TRBV11-3 with TRBJ2-5; 10 nucleotides agree with TRBD2. CDR1 is SGHNT and CDR2 is YENEEA in the germline V gene. CDR3 size: 14 residues. V was clipped by 5 bases and J by 8 bases; unmatched bases: 8.

The V gene is TRBV29-1, the J gene TRBJ2-1, with 7 bases aligning to TRBD1. Per the germline V gene, CDR1 is SQVTM and CDR2 is ANQGSEA. This CDR3 has 12 amino acids. The CDR3 loop is CSVTGNNNEQFF. In DNA, the CDR3 is TGCAGTGTGACAGGGAACAACAATGAGCAGTTCTTC.

The V call is TRBV9, the J call TRBJ2-3, with TRBD2 identical over 11 bases. The CDR3 spans 15 residues. The V gene end was trimmed by 3 bases and the J gene end by 6 bases; junction bases not matched to a gene: 6. Germline lookup yields CDR1 SGDLS and CDR2 YYNGEE. This CDR3 is CASSDSGGAGDTQYF. The CDR3 DNA reads TGTGCCAGCAGCGATAGCGGGGGGGCAGGGGATACGCAGTATTTT.

This sequence joins TRBV20-1 and TRBJ1-2; D is undetermined. The CDR3 has 11 residues. Germline-derived CDR1 and CDR2 are DFQATT and SNEGSKA (reference sequence). V was trimmed by 4 bases and J by 2 bases, leaving 5 bases between them. CDR3 DNA sequence: TGCAGTGCTAACATGAACTATGGCTACACCTTC. Translated, it gives CSANMNYGYTF.

The V and J genes are TRBV18 and TRBJ2-2; tentative D call: TRBD1 (5 bases). The germline V gene has CDR1 KGHSH and CDR2 LQKENI. The CDR3 is made up of 19 amino acids. The V end lost 2 bases, the J end lost 2 bases, and 21 bases lay between the germline ends. CDR3 in amino acids: CASSPMLPAVTGNTGELFF. The CDR3 DNA reads as TGTGCCAGCTCACCAATGCTACCGGCCGTTACAGGTAACACCGGGGAGCTGTTTTTT.

The genes are TRBV7-2 and TRBJ2-5, with 8 bases identical to TRBD1. Judging by the DNA end, TRBJ2-7 fits better; the J call may be wrong. The CDR3 is 15 amino acids. Per germline, CDR1 SGHTA and CDR2 FQGNSA. This CDR3 is CASSEIGTGAYEQYF. For the CDR3, the DNA is TGTGCCAGCAGCGAAATCGGGACAGGAGCCTACGAGCAGTACTTC.